One sample yielded the 18 T cell receptor beta chains listed below, sequenced in a study of brain T cells in children with intractable seizures. The time point denotes: blood from clinic visit 5 months post-surgery; TSC patient then seizure free. Profiled with immunoSEQ multiplex PCR; TCRdb holds only in-frame clones, not every one. The data contain 300,000 to 400,000 clones, over 90% of them seen just once; the ten biggest clones take up about 5.8%. The sample in question was peripheral blood, obtained about 5 months after surgery. Receptor source: a boy in the first two years of life with tuberous sclerosis and intractable seizures.

V and J are TRBV2 and TRBJ2-6; D is uncertain. The length of the CDR3 is 16 residues. V was shortened by 2 bases and J by 4 bases, with 12 bases between the two germline ends. Germline CDR1 SNHLY, CDR2 FYNNEI. The CDR3 coding sequence is TGTGCCAGCAGTGAAAACAGTCCCTCCGGGGCCAACGTCCTGACTTTC. It encodes CASSENSPSGANVLTF.

The V and J genes are TRBV5-5 and TRBJ1-1, with 7 bases aligning to TRBD1. The CDR3 contains 14 residues. Germline CDR1 SGHKS, CDR2 YYEKEE (reference sequence). The trim removed 0 bases at V and 1 base at J, leaving 0 bases unmatched. CDR3 loop: CASSLDRGNTEAFF. CDR3 nucleotides: TGTGCCAGCAGCTTGGACAGGGGGAACACTGAAGCTTTCTTT.

The CDR3 region has the DNA TGTGCCAGCAGCTGGACGACGGGCGGCTACACCTTC. As protein: CASSWTTGGYTF. The chain has TRBV5-4 and TRBJ1-2, with D hard to call. Per the germline V gene, CDR1 is SGHNT and CDR2 is YYREEE (reference sequence). The CDR3 is made up of 12 amino acids. V lost 3 bases and J 8 bases, leaving 11 bases between the germline ends.

This sequence joins TRBV11-2 and TRBJ1-1, with D unclear. This CDR3 is built from 13 residues. Germline V CDR1 and CDR2: SGHAT, FQNNGV. The V and J ends lost 5 bases and 0 bases respectively, with 7 bases between them. This chain's CDR3 is CASSPVMNTEAFF. Written as DNA, the CDR3 is TGTGCCAGCAGCCCGGTGATGAACACTGAAGCTTTCTTT. The variable domain in full, completed from reference TRBV11-2 and TRBJ1-1, reads EAGVAQSPRYKIIEKRQSVAFWCNPISGHATLYWYQQILGQGPKLLIQFQNNGVVDDSQLPKDRFSAERLKGVDSTLKIQPAKLEDSAVYLCASSPVMNTEAFFGQGTRLTVV.

The genes are TRBV6-5 and TRBJ1-1; no definite D call. Looked up from germline, CDR1 is MNHEY and CDR2 is SVGAGI. This CDR3 has 12 residues. V gave up 6 bases and J gave up 3 bases, with 8 bases separating them. The CDR3 is CASSPLYTEAFF. Written as DNA, the CDR3 is TGTGCCAGCAGCCCATTGTACACTGAAGCTTTCTTT.

The gene calls are TRBV7-8 and TRBJ1-3; TRBD1 matches at 8 bases. This CDR3 has 16 amino acids. Germline V gene lookup returns CDR1 SGHVS and CDR2 FQNEAQ. V lost 5 bases to trimming and J lost 0 bases; unmatched junction nucleotides: 6. The CDR3 here is CASSGDRGSSGNTIYF. In nucleotides, the CDR3 is TGTGCCAGCAGCGGAGACAGGGGAAGCTCTGGAAACACCATATATTTT.

CDR3 DNA: TGTGCCAGCAGTTATAGCAATCAGCCCCAGCATTTT. It translates to CASSYSNQPQHF. The J gene is TRBJ1-5, the V gene TRBV12-3 or TRBV12-4; D remains ambiguous. Trimming took 4 bases from V and 0 from J, leaving 1 base between them. The CDR3 totals 12 residues.

V usage is TRBV28 and J usage is TRBJ2-3; D might be TRBD2 (7 bases). CDR3 length: 18 amino acids. Trimming cost V 3 bases and J 1 base, with 20 bases left between them. Per germline, CDR1 MDHEN and CDR2 SYDVKM. CDR3 in DNA: TGTGCCAGCAGTTTGATCCATAACAGGGAGGGGGGCACAGATACGCAGTATTTT. Protein: CASSLIHNREGGTDTQYF.

This chain links TRBV7-9 with TRBJ2-2, with D maybe TRBD1 (6 bases). Trimming cost V 5 bases and J 4 bases, with 11 bases left between them. Germline CDR1 is SEHNR and CDR2 is FQNEAQ (reference sequence). The CDR3 extends over 14 amino acids. This CDR3 is CASSLRGITGELFF. The CDR3 DNA follows: TGTGCCAGCAGCCTCAGGGGAATCACCGGGGAGCTGTTTTTT.

J is TRBJ1-1 and V is TRBV20-1; D remains unclear. CDR1 DFQATT and CDR2 SNEGSKA come from the germline V gene (reference sequence). The V end was cut by 3 bases, the J end by 8 bases, with 13 bases between. This CDR3 comprises 12 residues. CDR3 sequence: CSASIPKREAFF. DNA for the CDR3: TGCAGTGCTAGTATCCCGAAAAGGGAAGCTTTCTTT.

The CDR3 region has the DNA TGTGCCAGCAGCTTGTCGGGGGTTGAGACCCAGTACTTC. Amino acid sequence: CASSLSGVETQYF. V usage is TRBV5-4 and J usage is TRBJ2-5; D might be TRBD2 (6 bases). The CDR3 is made up of 13 amino acids. The germline V gene encodes CDR1 SGHNT and CDR2 YYREEE (reference sequence). V was cut by 1 base and J by 5 bases, with 9 bases left in between.

V is TRBV29-1 and J is TRBJ2-3; D is uncertain. Germline CDR1 reads SQVTM; CDR2 reads ANQGSEA. The CDR3 is 15 amino acids. The ends were cut back, 2 bases at V and 1 base at J, with 13 bases in the middle. The CDR3 loop reads CSVEFLPLGTDTQYF. CDR3 bases: TGCAGCGTTGAATTCTTGCCATTAGGCACAGATACGCAGTATTTT.

The chain carries TRBV20-1 and TRBJ1-2; D is possibly TRBD1 (6 bases). Between the trimmed V and J ends, which lost 8 bases and 8 bases, there was a span of 9 bases. The CDR3 sequence is 9 residues long. Germline loops: CDR1 DFQATT, CDR2 SNEGSKA (reference sequence). As DNA, the CDR3 is TGCAGTACAGGGCTGGGCTACACCTTC. This translates into CSTGLGYTF.

The V call is TRBV3-1 (or the pseudogene TRBV3-2), the J call TRBJ2-2, with 13 bases that match TRBD2. The length of the CDR3 is 16 residues. The trim removed 3 bases at V and 7 bases at J, leaving 5 bases unmatched. Germline CDR1 is LGHDT and CDR2 is YNNKEL (reference sequence). The CDR3 loop is CASSHPGLAGIGELFF. Here the CDR3 DNA reads TGTGCCAGCAGCCATCCGGGACTAGCGGGGATCGGGGAGCTGTTTTTT.

V is TRBV5-5 and J is TRBJ1-3, with 7 bases aligning to TRBD1. There are 16 residues in the CDR3. The V gene's germline CDR1 is SGHKS and CDR2 YYEKEE (reference sequence). The ends lost 1 base at V and 0 bases at J; junction bases unmatched: 4. CDR3 sequence reads: CASSLPRTGSGNTIYF. CDR3 DNA sequence: TGTGCCAGCAGCTTGCCCCGGACAGGCTCTGGAAACACCATATATTTT.

The CDR3 protein is CASSLAGDTYNEQFF. DNA for the CDR3: TGTGCCAGCAGCCTAGCGGGAGATACCTACAATGAGCAGTTCTTC. The chain joins TRBV3-1 (or the pseudogene TRBV3-2) to TRBJ2-1; 9 bases are shared with TRBD2. The CDR3 extends over 15 amino acids. J lost 2 bases, V lost 4 bases, and 3 bases had no gene match. Germline CDR1 is LGHDT and CDR2 is YNNKEL (reference sequence).

V is TRBV9 and J is TRBJ2-1; TRBD2 agrees at 7 bases. Germline CDR1 and CDR2: SGDLS and YYNGEE. The CDR3 has 15 amino acids. J lost 4 bases, V lost 1 base, and 5 bases had no gene match. The CDR3 DNA is TGTGCCAGCAGCGTATTAGCGGGCCTTTACAATGAGCAGTTCTTC. Translated, it gives CASSVLAGLYNEQFF.

Worth noting for this clone: The sample carries other DNA sequences with the same CDR3. The chain joins TRBV6-5 to TRBJ1-3; D ambiguous. The germline V gene encodes CDR1 MNHEY and CDR2 SVGAGI. This CDR3 comprises 12 residues. Trimming cost V 7 bases and J 0 bases, with 4 bases left between them. CDR3 nucleotides: TGTGCCAGCATTTCCTCTGGAAACACCATATATTTT. The encoded protein is CASISSGNTIYF.